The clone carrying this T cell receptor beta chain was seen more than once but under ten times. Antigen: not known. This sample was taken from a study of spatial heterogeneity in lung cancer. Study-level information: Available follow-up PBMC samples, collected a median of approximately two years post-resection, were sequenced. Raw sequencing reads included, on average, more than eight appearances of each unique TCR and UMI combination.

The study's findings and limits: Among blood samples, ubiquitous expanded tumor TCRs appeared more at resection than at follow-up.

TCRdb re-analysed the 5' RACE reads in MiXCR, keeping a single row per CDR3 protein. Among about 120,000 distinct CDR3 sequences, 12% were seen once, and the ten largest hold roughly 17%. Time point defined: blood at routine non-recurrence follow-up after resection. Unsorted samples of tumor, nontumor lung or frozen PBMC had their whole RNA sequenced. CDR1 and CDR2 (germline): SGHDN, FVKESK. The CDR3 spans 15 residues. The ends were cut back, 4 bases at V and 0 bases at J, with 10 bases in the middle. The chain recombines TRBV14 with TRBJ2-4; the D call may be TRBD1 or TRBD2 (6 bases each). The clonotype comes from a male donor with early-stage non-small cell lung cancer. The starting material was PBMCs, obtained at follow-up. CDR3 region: CASSPGGLAKNIQYF. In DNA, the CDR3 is TGTGCCAGCAGCCCTGGGGGGCTAGCCAAAAACATTCAGTACTTC.